These T cell receptor beta chains were read from a single sample in a study of T-cell memory formation after mild COVID-19. TCRdb reanalysed the 5' RACE reads using MiXCR and keeps one entry per CDR3 protein. Counted here are around 29,000 distinct CDR3 sequences, roughly 15% occurring once; the ten biggest clones make up about 1.4%. Specimen: PBMCs or a T cell subset sorted from them (not recorded which). The receptors derive from an adult who had mild COVID-19 (a few samples of this study predate the infection). Cell type and time point are not known. Each CDR3 is given with its conserved first and last residue. The D gene is left open where the match is weak. Rows give clone size only sometimes, using once, few, many, or a class for an expanded clone.

>TRBV6-9|TRBJ2-3|NA|many
TGTGCCGGCCGGATCCCTAGCACAGATACGCAGTATTTT
CAGRIPSTDTQYF
>TRBV19|TRBJ2-7|TRBD1|many
TGTGCCAGTAGTAAGCTGGGACAGGGGTTCTACGAGCAGTACTTC
CASSKLGQGFYEQYF
>TRBV18|TRBJ2-7|TRBD1|medium-sized
TGTGCCAGCTCATCAACAGGGGTTAGCGAGCAGTACTTC
CASSSTGVSEQYF
>TRBV7-9|TRBJ1-2|NA|many
TGTGCCAGCAGCCGGGACACCCTCTATGGCTACACCTTC
CASSRDTLYGYTF
>TRBV5-4|TRBJ2-1|TRBD1|few
TGTGCCAGCAGCGCATCCGGGACAGGGGACAATGAGCAGTTCTTC
CASSASGTGDNEQFF
>TRBV24-1|TRBJ2-2|TRBD1|many
TGTGCCACCGAACCGGGACAGGGAAACACCGGGGAGCTGTTTTTT
CATEPGQGNTGELFF
>TRBV7-2|TRBJ1-2|NA|many
TGTGCCAGCAGCCCATTGGAAACAGCATACTATGGCTACACCTTC
CASSPLETAYYGYTF
>TRBV12-3/TRBV12-4|TRBJ1-5|NA|many
TGTGCCAGCAGTTTAGCGGGGGGACAGCCCCAGCATTTT
CASSLAGGQPQHF
>TRBV5-6|TRBJ2-7|NA|NA
TGTGCCAGCAGCTCTTACTACGAGCAGTACTTC
CASSSYYEQYF
>TRBV12-3/TRBV12-4|TRBJ1-2|NA|NA
TGTGCCAGCAGTCCGGACGGAAACTATGGCTACACCTTC
CASSPDGNYGYTF
>TRBV14|TRBJ2-5|NA|many
TGTGCCAGCAGCCAAGTCAGTCCCCAAGAGACCCAGTACTTC
CASSQVSPQETQYF
>TRBV6-5|TRBJ2-1|TRBD2|once
TGTGCCAGCAGTTACTCGAGTAGCGGGGCTGAGCAGTTCTTC
CASSYSSSGAEQFF
>TRBV3-1|TRBJ1-1|NA|NA
TGTGCCAGCAGCCAAGACGAGGTTTGGGGGGCGCGTAACACTGAAGCTTTCTTT
CASSQDEVWGARNTEAFF
>TRBV14|TRBJ1-2|NA|few
TGTGCCAGCAGCCTCACCCCCGGGGGGCGCGGCTATGGCTACACCTTC
CASSLTPGGRGYGYTF
>TRBV3-1|TRBJ2-2|TRBD2|many
TGTGCCAGCAGCCAAGCTAGCGGGAGGGCCGGGGAGCTGTTTTTT
CASSQASGRAGELFF